The source of this T cell receptor beta chain is a study of T cells in Graves' hyperthyroidism and ophthalmopathy. The study, taken as a whole, reports: Using 13 V-J features, a model discriminated ophthalmopathy from stable hyperthyroidism.

Of note for this clonotype: Its matching antigen is unknown.

TCR beta CDR3 regions were amplified from RNA transcripts. First-round RT-PCR of the TCR CDR3 relied on the HTBI primer set. TCRdb re-called the multiplex PCR reads with MiXCR, one entry per CDR3 protein. The sample yields 300,000 to 500,000 distinct CDR3 sequences, about 14% seen once. Germline values: CDR1 ENHRY, CDR2 SYGVKD. The V end was cut by 6 bases, the J end by 0 bases, with 7 bases between. The CDR3 is 13 amino acids. Those patients with uncontrolled infection, other autoimmune disease, pregnancy or lactation were excluded. The chain couples TRBV10-3 to TRBJ2-3; no firm D call. The sequenced material came from blood. The clonotype comes from a man aged 45-65 years with Graves' ophthalmopathy. The CDR3: CAIRNGSTDTQYF. The CDR3 coding sequence is TGTGCCATCAGGAATGGCAGCACAGATACGCAGTATTTT.